This TCR beta chain was found in a study of T cells in tuberculosis. The data were produced by immunoSEQ multiplex PCR, yet TCRdb's version contains in-frame clones alone and is incomplete. The sample contains 30,000 to 35,000 clones, 90% to 95% of which appear only once. Points on this clone: Its target is unknown.

V lost 1 base and J lost 4, with 7 bases in between. Germline V gives CDR1 SGHAT, CDR2 FQDESV (reference sequence). The CDR3 runs 13 residues. Latent tuberculosis screening used tuberculin skin test and IGRA at entry. Study findings and constraints: Selection depended on which cryopreserved specimens were available. The TCR-beta difference was not significant; alpha differences partly reflected length.

This TCR came from a donor aged 10-35 years with latent tuberculosis or without tuberculosis infection. Specimen: PBMCs. This chain joins TRBV11-1 and TRBJ1-1, with D hard to call. CDR3 nucleotides: TGTGCCAGCAGCTTAGATGCGGGCACTGAAGCTTTCTTT. It specifies CASSLDAGTEAFF.